This TCR beta chain was retrieved from a study of blood T cell repertoires in COVID-19. Study summary: Sites across the United States, Italy and Spain contributed samples from acute and convalescent COVID-19. Nucleic acid was either cDNA or gDNA, and it came from T cells, B-cell-depleted T cells, or PBMCs.

Profiled with immunoSEQ multiplex PCR; TCRdb holds only in-frame clones, not every one. Of nearly 80,000 clones listed, 82% are singletons. Sequenced: peripheral blood. This sequence originates from a woman in her 70s with acute or convalescent COVID-19.

In nucleotides, the CDR3 is TGTGCCAGCAGTCCTATAGATGGCTATGGCTACACCTTC. Translation gives CASSPIDGYGYTF. This chain uses TRBV12-3 or TRBV12-4 with TRBJ1-2; D not resolved. V was pared by 5 bases and J by 4 bases, with 11 bases between. CDR3 length: 13 amino acids.